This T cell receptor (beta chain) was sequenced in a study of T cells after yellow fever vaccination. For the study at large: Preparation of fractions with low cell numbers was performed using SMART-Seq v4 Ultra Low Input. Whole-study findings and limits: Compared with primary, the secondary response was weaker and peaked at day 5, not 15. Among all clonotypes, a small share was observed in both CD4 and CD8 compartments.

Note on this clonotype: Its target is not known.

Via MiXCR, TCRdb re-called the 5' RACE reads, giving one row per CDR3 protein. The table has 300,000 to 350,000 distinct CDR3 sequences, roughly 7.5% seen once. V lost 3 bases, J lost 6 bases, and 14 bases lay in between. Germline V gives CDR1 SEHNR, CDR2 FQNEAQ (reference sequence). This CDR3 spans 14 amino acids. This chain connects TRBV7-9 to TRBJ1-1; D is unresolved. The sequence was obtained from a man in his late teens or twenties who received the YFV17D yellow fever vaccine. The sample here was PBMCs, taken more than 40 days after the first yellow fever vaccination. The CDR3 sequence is CASSLSPSYSEAFF. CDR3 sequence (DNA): TGTGCCAGCAGCTTGTCCCCGAGTTACTCTGAAGCTTTCTTT. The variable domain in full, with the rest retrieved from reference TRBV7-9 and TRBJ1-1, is DTGVSQNPRHKITKRGQNVTFRCDPISEHNRLYWYRQTLGQGPEFLTYFQNEAQLEKSRLLSDRFSAERPKGSFSTLEIQRTEQGDSAMYLCASSLSPSYSEAFFGQGTRLTVV.